The 14 T cell receptor beta chains below all came from one sample that was sequenced in a study of breast tumors, draining lymph nodes, adjacent tissues. Each CDR3 protein gets one entry after TCRdb re-called the multiplex PCR reads with MiXCR. Of about 300,000 distinct CDR3 sequences listed, 30% are singletons. Breast cancer patients provided tissue from their axillary draining lymph nodes. The sample taken for sequencing was axillary lymph node tissue. All receptors derive from a female donor with breast cancer. Some clones in this sample may be carry-over from other donors' samples.

CDR3 sequence: CASSQVGVTGELFF. The CDR3 DNA reads TGTGCCAGCAGCCAAGTTGGAGTCACCGGGGAGCTGTTTTTT. The chain has TRBV3-1 and TRBJ2-2; no reliable D call. Germline V lookup: CDR1 LGHDT, CDR2 YNNKEL (reference sequence). There are 14 residues in the CDR3. Trimming left V 1 base short and J 4 bases short, with 7 bases between.

This clonotype was seen ten or more times. The CDR3 region is CASSLDPNSPLHF. The CDR3 nucleotides read TGTGCCAGCAGCCTGGACCCCAATTCACCCCTCCACTTT. The V call is TRBV9, the J call TRBJ1-6; D not resolved. With 4 bases removed from V and 7 bases from J, the gap between germline ends came to 9 bases. Germline-derived CDR1 and CDR2 are SGDLS and YYNGEE. The CDR3 has 13 amino acids.

This clonotype was picked up many times. V gene TRBV20-1 combines with J gene TRBJ1-5; TRBD1 matches at 8 bases. CDR3 length equals 15 residues. The germline CDR1 and CDR2 sequences are DFQATT and SNEGSKA (reference sequence). V lost 1 base and J lost 3; bases outside the gene matches: 5. The CDR3 loop reads CSARAPGQDNQPQHF. CDR3 nucleotide sequence: TGCAGTGCTAGAGCTCCGGGACAGGACAATCAGCCCCAGCATTTT.

This clonotype occurred a few times. The CDR3, as DNA: TGCGCCAGCAGTGAAGTGGGAGGGACCTACACTGAAGCTTTCTTT. Encoded protein: CASSEVGGTYTEAFF. The J gene is TRBJ1-1, the V gene TRBV10-2; D possibly corresponds to TRBD1 (5 bases). Per the germline V gene, CDR1 is WSHSY and CDR2 is SAAADI. V lost 3 bases, J lost 3 bases, and 14 bases lay in between. CDR3 length: 15 residues.

This clonotype was counted at least ten times. J is TRBJ2-7 and V is TRBV6-5; a possible D gene is TRBD1 (5 bases). The V and J ends lost 8 bases and 1 base respectively, with 15 bases between them. CDR1 MNHEY and CDR2 SVGAGI come from the germline V gene. The CDR3 runs 14 residues. CDR3 region: CASQALTESYEQYF. The DNA for the CDR3 is TGTGCCAGCCAAGCCCTGACAGAGTCCTACGAGCAGTACTTC.

J is TRBJ2-3 and V is TRBV27; 7 positions agree with TRBD1. The ends lost 8 bases at V and 1 base at J; junction bases unmatched: 6. The CDR3 has 14 residues. CDR1 and CDR2 from the germline V gene are MNHEY and SMNVEV (reference sequence). The CDR3 DNA reads as TGTGCCAGCGGCCTAGACAGGGGCACAGATACGCAGTATTTT. The encoded protein is CASGLDRGTDTQYF.

Note on this clonotype: A much larger clone lies a single base off, so this may be a read error. The rearrangement uses TRBV5-4 and TRBJ2-7, with D tentatively TRBD1 or TRBD2 (6 bases each). CDR1 SGHNT and CDR2 YYREEE come from the germline V gene (reference sequence). V gave up 3 bases and J gave up 3 bases, with 16 bases separating them. CDR3 length: 15 residues. The CDR3 coding sequence is TGTGCCAGCAGCTCGTTTGGGAGGACAGTCTACGAGCAGTACTTC. It translates to CASSSFGRTVYEQYF.

This clonotype was seen many times. This chain uses TRBV20-1 with TRBJ2-5; 9 nucleotides align to TRBD2. The V and J ends lost 0 bases and 4 bases, in that order; junction bases with no gene match: 9. This CDR3 has 16 residues. Germline-derived CDR1 and CDR2 are DFQATT and SNEGSKA (reference sequence). CDR3 loop: CSARDWASGKSETQYF. The CDR3 bases are TGCAGTGCTAGAGATTGGGCTAGCGGGAAGTCAGAGACCCAGTACTTC.

This clonotype came up many times. The gene calls are TRBV11-3 and TRBJ2-2; 9 bases align to TRBD1. This CDR3 region has 15 residues. J lost 3 bases, V lost 5 bases, and 4 bases had no gene match. Germline V gene data show CDR1 as SGHNT and CDR2 as YENEEA. The CDR3, as DNA: TGTGCCAGCAGCCAAGGGACAGGGTACACCGGGGAGCTGTTTTTT. It codes for CASSQGTGYTGELFF.

A remark on this clonotype: A clone one base away is much larger, so this may be a read error. The conserved final phenylalanine or tryptophan is absent from the CDR3, which likely points to a read error. The gene calls are TRBV13 and TRBJ2-7; 9 nucleotides match TRBD1. After removal of 0 bases from V and 6 bases from J, the junction contained 9 bases not matched to a gene. Germline V gene lookup returns CDR1 PRHDT and CDR2 FYEKMQ (reference sequence). The CDR3 is made up of 16 amino acids. The CDR3: CASSLGVTGGRGEQYL. CDR3 coding DNA: TGTGCCAGCAGCTTAGGGGTGACAGGGGGTAGGGGCGAGCAGTACCTC.

Worth noting for this clonotype: A read error is possible here, since a much larger clone lies one base away. This CDR3 fails to terminate in the conserved phenylalanine or tryptophan, so it likely reflects a read error. In nucleotides, the CDR3 is TGTGCCAGCAGCATGATTCGGGACAGGGTCTCTGGAAACACCATATATCTT. Translation: CASSMIRDRVSGNTIYL. The rearrangement joins TRBV5-6 to TRBJ1-3; TRBD1 matches 9 bases. Per the germline V gene, CDR1 is SGHDT and CDR2 is YYEEEE. This CDR3 region has 17 residues. Trimming took 4 bases from V and 0 from J; bases not matched to a gene: 8.

About this clonotype itself: This sequence may be a read error, since a much larger clone differs from it by one base. The chain combines TRBV20-1 with TRBJ2-1; 9 positions agree with TRBD2. The germline V gene has CDR1 DFQATT and CDR2 SNEGSKA (reference sequence). The CDR3 runs to 14 residues. Here the CDR3 DNA reads TGCAGTGCCCGGCGGCTAGCGGGGTACACTGAGCAGTTCTTC. It codes for CSARRLAGYTEQFF.

For this clonotype: A much larger clone differs by one base, so this may be a read error. The chain recombines TRBV2 with TRBJ2-1, with D perhaps TRBD1 (6 bases). The CDR3 extends over 15 amino acids. The germline V gene encodes CDR1 SNHLY and CDR2 FYNNEI. Here the CDR3 reads CASSFIGQSYSEQFF. The CDR3 DNA follows: TGTGCCAGCAGTTTCATTGGACAGTCCTACAGTGAGCAGTTCTTC. Complete variable domain (other parts from reference TRBV2 and TRBJ2-1): EPEVTQTPSHQVTQMGQEVILRCVPISNHLYFYWYRQILGQKVEFLVSFYNNEISEKSEIFDDQFSVERPDGSNFTLKIRSTKLEDSAMYFCASSFIGQSYSEQFFGPGTRLTVL.

This chain joins TRBV2 and TRBJ2-1, with TRBD2 matching 7 bases. The CDR3 is 16 residues long. With V trimmed by 8 bases and J by 3 bases, 13 bases remained unmatched. Germline CDR1 SNHLY, CDR2 FYNNEI. CDR3 loop: CASLGSGMERYNEQFF. As DNA, the CDR3 is TGTGCCAGCCTCGGGAGCGGGATGGAGCGCTACAATGAGCAGTTCTTC.